Below are 16 T cell receptor beta chains sequenced from a single sample in a study of cytomegalovirus exposure and HLA in healthy donors. The repertoire was sequenced with immunoSEQ multiplex PCR; TCRdb's copy has only in-frame clones and lacks some. The sample holds 110,000 or so clones, approximately 90% seen once. Material: PBMCs. The receptors shown here come from a man younger than 30 in good health and CMV-seropositive.

The table lists this clone with a count of one. The V and J genes are TRBV5-6 and TRBJ2-3; 10 bases are a match to TRBD2. CDR3 length: 16 amino acids. Germline CDR1 and CDR2: SGHDT and YYEEEE. The V gene end was trimmed by 2 bases and the J gene end by 5 bases; junction bases not matched to a gene: 8. CDR3 coding DNA: TGTGCCAGCAGCTTTTTAGCGGGGGGACTCGTAGATACGCAGTATTTT. This gives the protein CASSFLAGGLVDTQYF.

A single count supports this clone. This chain links TRBV7-2 with TRBJ2-1; maybe TRBD1 (6 bases). Germline lookup yields CDR1 SGHTA and CDR2 FQGNSA. The CDR3 sequence is 15 residues long. Trimming removed 3 bases at V and 3 bases at J, with 12 bases between. The CDR3 sequence: CASSFDRYNYNEQFF. DNA for the CDR3: TGTGCCAGCAGCTTCGACAGGTATAACTACAATGAGCAGTTCTTC.

This chain uses TRBV5-1 with TRBJ2-7, with TRBD1 matching 10 bases. The germline CDR1 and CDR2 sequences are SGHRS and YFSETQ. The CDR3 totals 16 residues. V shed 0 bases, J shed 5 bases, and the junction held 8 bases outside the gene matches. The CDR3, as DNA: TGCGCCAGCAGCTTGGATTCCGGGACAGGGGAGGACGAGCAGTACTTC. Its protein product is CASSLDSGTGEDEQYF.

V gene TRBV27 combines with J gene TRBJ2-1, with D perhaps TRBD1 (5 bases). Germline loops: CDR1 MNHEY, CDR2 SMNVEV (reference sequence). CDR3 length: 12 amino acids. V dropped 3 bases and J dropped 7 bases, with 7 bases sitting between them. Written as DNA, the CDR3 is TGTGCCAGCAGTTTCCCAGGGAATGAGCAGTTCTTC. It specifies CASSFPGNEQFF.

The chain recombines TRBV19 with TRBJ1-1, with no clear D. The CDR3 is 13 residues long. CDR1 is LNHDA, CDR2 SQIVND, per germline (reference sequence). Between the trimmed V and J ends, which lost 5 bases and 2 bases, there was a span of 9 bases. CDR3 in amino acids: CASSFYINTEAFF. The CDR3 region has the DNA TGTGCCAGTAGTTTCTATATTAACACTGAAGCTTTCTTT.

V is TRBV7-6 and J is TRBJ2-7; possible D gene TRBD1, 6 bases. Trimming cost V 8 bases and J 6 bases, with 17 bases left between them. The CDR3 runs 13 residues. Germline CDR1 and CDR2: SGHVS and FNYEAQ. The CDR3 sequence: CASGGAGAREQYF. In nucleotides, the CDR3 is TGTGCCAGCGGAGGAGCAGGGGCGCGCGAGCAGTACTTC. The full variable domain, completed using reference TRBV7-6 and TRBJ2-7, is GAGVSQSPRYKVTKRGQDVALRCDPISGHVSLYWYRQALGQGPEFLTYFNYEAQQDKSGLPNDRFSAERPEGSISTLTIQRTEQRDSAMYRCASGGAGAREQYFGPGTRLTVT.

This clone was detected only once. The J gene is TRBJ1-1, the V gene TRBV19; a possible D gene is TRBD1 (6 bases). The length of the CDR3 is 14 residues. V gave up 5 bases and J gave up 1 base, with 11 bases separating them. Germline CDR1 reads LNHDA; CDR2 reads SQIVND (reference sequence). CDR3 loop: CASSPSDRNTEAFF. CDR3 sequence (DNA): TGTGCCAGTAGTCCATCGGACAGGAACACTGAAGCTTTCTTT. Full variable domain (missing parts from reference TRBV19 and TRBJ1-1): DGGITQSPKYLFRKEGQNVTLSCEQNLNHDAMYWYRQDPGQGLRLIYYSQIVNDFQKGDIAEGYSVSREKKESFPLTVTSAQKNPTAFYLCASSPSDRNTEAFFGQGTRLTVV.

This sequence joins TRBV28 and TRBJ1-3, with 9 nucleotides matching TRBD1. In germline, CDR1 is MDHEN, CDR2 SYDVKM. CDR3 length equals 14 residues. Germline trimming cut 3 bases from V and 8 bases from J; bases unmatched to any gene: 5. The CDR3 spells CASSFHRGLDTIYF. CDR3 nucleotide sequence: TGTGCCAGCAGTTTTCACAGGGGGCTGGACACCATATATTTT.

V usage is TRBV5-1 and J usage is TRBJ2-2, with D perhaps matching TRBD1 (5 bases). The CDR3 has 16 residues. V shed 0 bases and J shed 0 bases, with 9 bases lying between them. From germline, CDR1 is SGHRS and CDR2 YFSETQ. The CDR3 loop is CASSLASTANTGELFF. The CDR3 DNA is TGCGCCAGCAGCTTGGCGTCGACAGCGAACACCGGGGAGCTGTTTTTT.

J is TRBJ1-1 and V is TRBV5-1, with D unresolved. Per germline, CDR1 SGHRS and CDR2 YFSETQ. The ends were cut back, 4 bases at V and 4 bases at J, with 11 bases in the middle. The CDR3 runs 13 residues. The CDR3 loop is CASSELGGTEAFF. DNA of the CDR3: TGCGCCAGCAGCGAGCTTGGAGGCACTGAAGCTTTCTTT.

J is TRBJ2-5 and V is TRBV5-1, with 8 bases aligning to TRBD1. Losses at the gene ends were 0 bases for V and 0 bases for J; bases not matched to a gene: 16. Germline CDR1 is SGHRS and CDR2 is YFSETQ. CDR3 length equals 20 residues. The CDR3 here is CASSLDDLYSGTGYQETQYF. The CDR3 DNA sequence: TGCGCCAGCAGCTTGGACGATCTATACTCCGGGACAGGCTACCAAGAGACCCAGTACTTC.

The chain combines TRBV18 with TRBJ2-6; 8 bases are a match to TRBD1. V lost 7 bases, J lost 1 base, and 15 bases stayed unmatched. This CDR3 spans 19 amino acids. Germline V gene lookup returns CDR1 KGHSH and CDR2 LQKENI. DNA of the CDR3: TGTGCCAGCTTGGACAGGTCCCAGGGGGCCTTATCTGGGGCCAACGTCCTGACTTTC. This codes for CASLDRSQGALSGANVLTF.

The V gene is TRBV28, the J gene TRBJ1-3; D possibly corresponds to TRBD1 (5 bases). Germline V CDR1 and CDR2: MDHEN, SYDVKM. V lost 1 base and J 4 bases, leaving 14 bases between the germline ends. The CDR3 extends over 16 amino acids. The CDR3 nucleotides read TGTGCCAGCAGTTTATATTCGACAGACCTCGGAAACACCATATATTTT. This sequence encodes CASSLYSTDLGNTIYF.

This clone occurred a few times. The chain joins TRBV5-1 to TRBJ2-2, with 7 bases lining up with TRBD1. J lost 4 bases, V lost 6 bases, and 12 bases had no gene match. This CDR3 has 16 residues. From germline, CDR1 is SGHRS and CDR2 YFSETQ. The CDR3 coding sequence is TGCGCCAGCACCCTTGAGGGGGCGGTTGGCACCGGGGAGCTGTTTTTT. Protein product: CASTLEGAVGTGELFF.

The chain couples TRBV5-8 to TRBJ1-2; 8 bases fit TRBD1. CDR3 length: 17 amino acids. Unmatched junction bases numbered 10, after V lost 0 bases and J lost 3 bases. The germline V gene encodes CDR1 SGHTS and CDR2 YDEGEE. DNA of the CDR3: TGTGCCAGCAGCTTGGACCGGGCCAGGGGGCTGGACTATGGCTACACCTTC. This codes for CASSLDRARGLDYGYTF. Using reference TRBV5-8 and TRBJ1-2 for the parts outside the CDR3, the full variable domain is EAGVTQSPTHLIKTRGQQATLRCSPISGHTSVYWYQQALGLGLQFLLWYDEGEERNRGNFPPRFSGRQFPNYSSELNVNALELEDSALYLCASSLDRARGLDYGYTFGSGTRLTVV.

The chain carries TRBV11-2 and TRBJ2-7, with 8 bases that match TRBD1. The germline V gene has CDR1 SGHAT and CDR2 FQNNGV. The V and J ends lost 6 bases and 0 bases, in that order; junction bases with no gene match: 7. The length of the CDR3 is 15 residues. The CDR3 nucleotides are TGTGCCAGCAGGCCAGACAGGGGATTCTCCTACGAGCAGTACTTC. Residues: CASRPDRGFSYEQYF.